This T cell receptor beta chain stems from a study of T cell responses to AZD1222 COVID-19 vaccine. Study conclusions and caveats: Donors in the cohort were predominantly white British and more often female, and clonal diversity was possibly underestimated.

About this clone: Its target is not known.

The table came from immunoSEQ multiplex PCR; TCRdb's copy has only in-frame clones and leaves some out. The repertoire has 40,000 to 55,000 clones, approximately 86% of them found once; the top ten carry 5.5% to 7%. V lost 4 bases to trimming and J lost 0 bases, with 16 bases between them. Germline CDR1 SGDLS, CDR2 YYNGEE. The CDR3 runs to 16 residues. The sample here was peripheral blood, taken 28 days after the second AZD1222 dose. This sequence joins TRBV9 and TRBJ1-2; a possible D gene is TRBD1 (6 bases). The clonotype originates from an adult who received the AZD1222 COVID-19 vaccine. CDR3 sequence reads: CASSPQGTIPNYGYTF. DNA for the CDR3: TGTGCCAGCAGCCCACAGGGTACTATTCCTAACTATGGCTACACCTTC.